This is a list of T cell receptor beta chains from one sample in a study of shared clonotypes between healthy human individuals. The repertoire was sequenced with immunoSEQ multiplex PCR; TCRdb's copy has only in-frame clones and lacks some. The sample gives approximately 530,000 clones, about 96% of which show up once; approximately 0.06% is in the top ten. Sequencing input: naive CD4+ T cells sorted from blood. The receptors were gathered from a woman aged 25-40 years in good health. CDR3s include the opening cysteine and the closing phenylalanine or tryptophan. Each record gives: D gene, V gene, clone size, CDR3 length, J gene, CDR3 protein, CDR3 DNA. D genes are given only for firm matches. Size tells how often a clone was seen (once, few, many) or the class of an expanded clone, and some rows leave it out.

.	TRBV18	.	18	TRBJ1-6	CASSPTPPGMGFYSPLHF	TGTGCCAGCTCACCAACCCCCCCGGGGATGGGGTTTTATTCACCCCTCCACTTT
TRBD2	TRBV5-1	.	17	TRBJ2-3	CASSLEASGSYADTQYF	TGCGCCAGCAGCTTGGAGGCTAGCGGGAGTTACGCAGATACGCAGTATTTT
.	TRBV30	.	14	TRBJ1-4	CAWAPWEGREKLFF	TGTGCCTGGGCACCATGGGAGGGCCGGGAAAAACTGTTTTTT
.	TRBV2	.	13	TRBJ1-5	CASSARQNQPQHF	TGTGCCAGCAGTGCCCGACAGAATCAGCCCCAGCATTTT
.	TRBV28	.	14	TRBJ1-5	CASNSHAGNQPQHF	TGTGCCAGCAACTCTCACGCAGGCAATCAGCCCCAGCATTTT
.	TRBV6-6	.	16	TRBJ1-3	CASSYSGIAGGNTIYF	TGTGCCAGCAGTTACTCCGGGATCGCTGGAGGAAACACCATATATTTT
.	TRBV30	.	14	TRBJ2-7	CAWSVRWVGYEQYF	TGTGCCTGGAGTGTAAGATGGGTGGGATACGAGCAGTACTTC
.	TRBV7-2	.	16	TRBJ2-1	CASSLAGDTAYNEQFF	TGTGCCAGCAGCTTAGCCGGCGACACCGCCTACAATGAGCAGTTCTTC
.	TRBV30	few	12	TRBJ2-7	CAWSTPSYEQYF	TGTGCCTGGAGTACCCCCAGCTACGAGCAGTACTTC
TRBD1	TRBV29-1	.	16	TRBJ2-1	CSVDPIGTGYYNEQFF	TGCAGCGTTGACCCTATCGGGACAGGGTATTACAATGAGCAGTTCTTC
.	TRBV6-4	.	17	TRBJ2-6	CASGGSAGASGANVLTF	TGTGCCAGCGGGGGGTCGGCAGGAGCCTCTGGGGCCAACGTCCTGACTTTC
.	TRBV4-1	once	14	TRBJ2-7	CASSQDSRSYEQYF	TGCGCCAGCAGCCAAGATAGTAGGTCCTACGAGCAGTACTTC
.	TRBV6-6	.	12	TRBJ2-7	CASSDASYEQYF	TGTGCCAGCAGCGACGCATCCTACGAGCAGTACTTC
TRBD2	TRBV7-3	.	16	TRBJ2-1	CASSSGLVGSRGEQFF	TGTGCCAGCAGCTCCGGACTAGTTGGGTCCCGGGGTGAGCAGTTCTTC
.	TRBV30	.	14	TRBJ2-7	CAWRTSGTSGEQYF	TGTGCCTGGAGGACAAGCGGGACATCGGGCGAGCAGTACTTC
TRBD1	TRBV6-4	.	15	TRBJ2-5	CASSDYTGGEETQYF	TGTGCCAGCAGTGACTACACAGGGGGCGAGGAGACCCAGTACTTC
.	TRBV19	.	17	TRBJ2-7	CASSIVGWDSGTYEQYF	TGTGCCAGTAGTATAGTCGGCTGGGACAGCGGGACCTACGAGCAGTACTTC
.	TRBV28	.	12	TRBJ2-4	CASSSPSGHLYF	TGTGCCAGCAGTTCCCCTTCTGGCCATCTATACTTC
.	TRBV2	.	12	TRBJ1-2	CASTTGPGGYTF	TGTGCCAGCACCACAGGCCCCGGCGGCTACACCTTC
.	TRBV18	.	13	TRBJ2-5	CASGETSQETQYF	TGTGCCAGCGGGGAAACTAGTCAAGAGACCCAGTACTTC
.	TRBV19	.	15	TRBJ1-4	CASSSSGTFLEKLFF	TGTGCCAGTAGTTCCTCCGGGACCTTCCTTGAAAAACTGTTTTTT
TRBD1	TRBV10-1	.	15	TRBJ2-1	CASSESRGQGSEQFF	TGCGCCAGCAGTGAGTCGAGAGGACAGGGCAGTGAGCAGTTCTTC
.	TRBV28	.	13	TRBJ1-6	CASSRRWNSPLHF	TGTGCCAGCAGTAGGCGTTGGAATTCACCCCTCCACTTT
TRBD2	TRBV29-1	.	14	TRBJ2-5	CSVAAGGSGETQYF	TGCAGCGTTGCAGCGGGAGGGTCGGGGGAGACCCAGTACTTC
.	TRBV28	.	14	TRBJ2-3	CASKGGASTDTQYF	TGTGCCAGCAAAGGAGGGGCTAGCACAGATACGCAGTATTTT
.	TRBV5-1	.	15	TRBJ2-3	CASSSLGGSTDTQYF	TGCGCCAGCAGCTCCCTCGGCGGTTCCACAGATACGCAGTATTTT
TRBD1	TRBV29-1	.	13	TRBJ2-7	CSVAGQRTYEQYF	TGCAGCGTTGCGGGACAGCGAACCTACGAGCAGTACTTC
.	TRBV27	.	16	TRBJ1-1	CASSSQEQGRVGEAFF	TGTGCCAGCAGTTCCCAGGAACAGGGCCGAGTGGGTGAAGCTTTCTTT
TRBD1	TRBV10-2	once	17	TRBJ2-1	CASSPGQGGGLGNEQFF	TGCGCCAGCAGTCCCGGACAGGGGGGTGGGTTAGGGAATGAGCAGTTCTTC
.	TRBV5-1	.	13	TRBJ2-7	CASSLGTVYEQYF	TGCGCCAGCAGCTTGGGGACGGTATACGAGCAGTACTTC
.	TRBV7-6	.	13	TRBJ2-5	CASSFRGRETQYF	TGTGCCAGCAGCTTTAGGGGTAGAGAGACCCAGTACTTC
.	TRBV29-1	.	14	TRBJ1-4	CSARVAGDGEKLFF	TGCAGCGCCCGAGTAGCGGGAGATGGAGAAAAACTGTTTTTT
TRBD1	TRBV28	once	13	TRBJ1-2	CASGSGGFYGYTF	TGTGCCAGCGGCTCAGGGGGGTTCTATGGCTACACCTTC
.	TRBV28	.	13	TRBJ1-5	CASSLSAYQPQHF	TGTGCCAGCAGTTTAAGTGCGTATCAGCCCCAGCATTTT
.	TRBV5-6	.	12	TRBJ1-5	CASSREAGVQHF	TGTGCCAGCAGCCGAGAAGCAGGGGTTCAGCATTTT
.	TRBV7-9	.	13	TRBJ1-4	CASSAGTNEKLFF	TGTGCCAGCAGCGCCGGGACCAATGAAAAACTGTTTTTT
.	TRBV10-3	.	16	TRBJ1-5	CAISESRQFSNQPQHF	TGTGCCATCAGTGAGTCAAGGCAGTTTAGCAATCAGCCCCAGCATTTT
.	TRBV27	.	14	TRBJ1-5	CASSLSVVNQPQHF	TGTGCCAGCAGTTTATCGGTAGTCAATCAGCCCCAGCATTTT
TRBD2	TRBV6-1	.	15	TRBJ2-7	CATLLTSGSSNEQYF	TGTGCCACCTTACTTACTAGCGGGAGTTCCAACGAGCAGTACTTC
.	TRBV2	.	16	TRBJ1-5	CASLSEQGAPLQPQHF	TGTGCCAGCCTCAGCGAACAGGGTGCTCCTCTGCAGCCCCAGCATTTT
TRBD1	TRBV4-1	.	18	TRBJ1-3	CASSPRDRGQGSGNTIYF	TGCGCCAGCAGCCCCCGGGACAGGGGGCAGGGCTCTGGAAACACCATATATTTT
TRBD2	TRBV28	.	15	TRBJ2-7	CASTLEGSGMYEQYF	TGTGCCAGCACCCTCGAGGGTAGCGGGATGTACGAGCAGTACTTC
.	TRBV29-1	.	14	TRBJ2-3	CSVGPGLSTDTQYF	TGCAGCGTTGGACCGGGACTTTCCACAGATACGCAGTATTTT
TRBD2	TRBV10-3	once	16	TRBJ2-1	CAISGTALADYNEQFF	TGTGCCATCAGTGGAACGGCACTAGCGGATTACAATGAGCAGTTCTTC
.	TRBV10-3	.	17	TRBJ2-3	CAISAEGGISSTDTQYF	TGTGCCATCAGTGCCGAGGGTGGAATTTCTAGCACAGATACGCAGTATTTT
TRBD1	TRBV18	.	15	TRBJ1-1	CASSPGDRGNTEAFF	TGTGCCAGCTCACCAGGCGACAGGGGGAACACTGAAGCTTTCTTT
TRBD1	TRBV28	.	13	TRBJ2-7	CASSSPGTGDLYF	TGTGCCAGCAGTTCCCCCGGGACAGGGGATCTGTACTTC
.	TRBV28	.	14	TRBJ1-1	CASSLNGLLIAAFF	TGTGCCAGCAGTTTAAACGGGCTCTTAATTGCAGCTTTCTTT